This T cell receptor beta chain derives from a study of blood T cell repertoires in COVID-19. TCRdb's copy holds only in-frame clones and misses some; the assay was immunoSEQ multiplex PCR. The profile shows 150,000 to 200,000 clones, around 82% of them singletons. The CDR3 spans 13 residues. Germline V gene sequence: CDR1 LNHDA, CDR2 SQIVND (reference sequence). Trimming at V came to 3 bases and at J to 7 bases, leaving 1 base not matched to a gene. The rearrangement uses TRBV19 and TRBJ2-1, with TRBD2 identical over 9 bases. Sequenced sample: peripheral blood. This TCR was sampled from a woman in her forties with COVID-19, enrolled during active disease. This CDR3 is CASSMAGGNEQFF. CDR3 DNA sequence: TGTGCCAGTAGTATGGCGGGGGGGAATGAGCAGTTCTTC.